These 27 T cell receptor beta chains came from one sample sequenced in a study of T cells expressing NK-cell markers. TCRdb re-called the 5' RACE reads and shows each CDR3 protein once, DNA omitted. This sample carries some 340,000 distinct CDR3 sequences, with over 4% going to the ten biggest clones. The sequencing input was blood T cells: a sorted CD56 or NKG2C T cell subset, CD4+ or CD8+ T cells, or bulk PBMC T cells (not recorded which). All receptors come from a man between 18 and 69 years old in good health.

The rearrangement links TRBV29-1 to TRBJ1-5. The germline gives CDR1 SQVTM, CDR2 ANQGSEA. This CDR3 has 13 amino acids. CDR3: CSVADGGNQPQHF.

The chain joins TRBV3-1 to TRBJ2-2; absent DNA, TCRdb's TRBD1 call cannot be checked. The CDR3 spans 15 residues. The germline CDR1 and CDR2 sequences are LGHDT and YNNKEL (reference sequence). The CDR3 reads CASSQVGGVPGELFF.

The chain carries TRBV19 and TRBJ2-3. In germline, CDR1 is LNHDA, CDR2 SQIVND (reference sequence). This CDR3 spans 13 amino acids. CDR3 residues: CASSAVVTDTQYF.

The gene calls are TRBV18 and TRBJ2-3; with no DNA, the TCRdb D assignment of TRBD1 cannot be verified. CDR1 KGHSH and CDR2 LQKENI come from the germline V gene. There are 15 residues in the CDR3. The CDR3 reads CASSPQQGKSNTQYF.

The chain carries TRBV3-1 and TRBJ2-7; TCRdb proposes TRBD1, but this gene call is untestable without DNA. Germline CDR1 is LGHDT and CDR2 is YNNKEL (reference sequence). CDR3 length: 13 residues. The CDR3 reads CASRKLDRGEQYF.

This chain links TRBV24-1 with TRBJ1-4; TCRdb's D gene call, TRBD1, goes unchecked for lack of DNA. The CDR3 totals 15 residues. Germline V lookup: CDR1 KGHDR, CDR2 SFDVKD. CDR3 residues: CATSDNRGPSEKLFF.

The V gene is TRBV12-3 or TRBV12-4, the J gene TRBJ2-1. The CDR3 has 13 amino acids. The CDR3 region is CASIGWRINEQFF.

The chain combines TRBV10-3 with TRBJ2-7. This CDR3 contains 14 residues. Germline values: CDR1 ENHRY, CDR2 SYGVKD. The CDR3 is CAISGGGDSYEQYF.

V and J are TRBV6-1 and TRBJ1-6. The CDR3 is 13 amino acids. CDR1 is MNHNS, CDR2 SASEGT, per germline. CDR3 in amino acids: CASRAGIASPLHF.

The chain combines TRBV20-1 with TRBJ1-5; TCRdb picks TRBD1, but there is no DNA to check that call. The CDR3 length is 13 residues. The V gene's germline CDR1 is DFQATT and CDR2 SNEGSKA (reference sequence). CDR3 region: CSAPGFSNQPQHF.

The chain's CDR3 is CASSEWRGTQAFF. The chain joins TRBV25-1 to TRBJ1-1. Germline V gives CDR1 MGHDK, CDR2 SYGVNS. The CDR3 contains 13 residues.

V and J are TRBV7-2 and TRBJ1-6. CDR3 length: 17 residues. Germline V gene lookup returns CDR1 SGHTA and CDR2 FQGNSA. This CDR3 reads CASSLAQGSSLNSPLHF.

The V and J genes are TRBV5-1 and TRBJ1-2; there is no DNA to check the TCRdb D call of TRBD1. Germline loops: CDR1 SGHRS, CDR2 YFSETQ. This CDR3 spans 15 amino acids. The CDR3 region is CASSVTPQGQKGYTF.

The chain couples TRBV6-1 to TRBJ2-7; TCRdb designates TRBD2, a call that cannot be tested without DNA. CDR1 and CDR2 from the germline V gene are MNHNS and SASEGT. CDR3 length: 14 amino acids. The CDR3: CASSSLGTSYEQYF.

The chain combines TRBV7-2 with TRBJ2-3; lacking DNA, the TRBD2 call made by TCRdb goes unchecked. CDR1 and CDR2 (germline): SGHTA, FQGNSA. The CDR3 has 17 residues. The CDR3 here is CASSLPLAGFRTDTQYF.

The rearrangement joins TRBV6-1 to TRBJ1-6; TCRdb names TRBD1, which stays unverified in the absence of DNA. The CDR3 covers 14 residues. Germline-derived CDR1 and CDR2 are MNHNS and SASEGT. CDR3 sequence: CASGGQPYNSPLHF.

The chain carries TRBV27 and TRBJ2-1. From germline, CDR1 is MNHEY and CDR2 SMNVEV (reference sequence). The CDR3 sequence is 14 residues long. Here the CDR3 reads CAVDCLETYNEQFF.

The CDR3 sequence is CASSWIGGSDYEQYF. The chain carries TRBV27 and TRBJ2-7; TCRdb names TRBD1, which stays unverified in the absence of DNA. Germline V lookup: CDR1 MNHEY, CDR2 SMNVEV (reference sequence). CDR3 length: 15 residues.

The chain links TRBV11-1 to TRBJ2-7; the D call from TCRdb, TRBD2, cannot be confirmed without DNA. Germline assignment: CDR1 SGHAT and CDR2 FQDESV (reference sequence). The CDR3 contains 15 residues. CDR3 residues: CASSLLGTAVQKQYF.

This chain connects TRBV6-1 to TRBJ1-6. Germline V lookup: CDR1 MNHNS, CDR2 SASEGT. This CDR3 is 11 amino acids long. CDR3 protein: CASREVSPLHF.

The rearrangement links TRBV7-9 to TRBJ2-1; TCRdb indicates TRBD1, and absent DNA this call remains unverified. The CDR3 is made up of 13 amino acids. Looked up from germline, CDR1 is SEHNR and CDR2 is FQNEAQ (reference sequence). CDR3 amino acids: CASSQGQHNEQFF. The full variable domain, rest sourced from reference TRBV7-9 and TRBJ2-1, is DTGVSQNPRHKITKRGQNVTFRCDPISEHNRLYWYRQTLGQGPEFLTYFQNEAQLEKSRLLSDRFSAERPKGSFSTLEIQRTEQGDSAMYLCASSQGQHNEQFFGPGTRLTVL.

V usage is TRBV6-1 and J usage is TRBJ2-2; TCRdb designates TRBD1, a call that cannot be tested without DNA. Germline assignment: CDR1 MNHNS and CDR2 SASEGT. The CDR3 is made up of 16 amino acids. The CDR3 region is CASKRGQGSNTGELFF.

The chain couples TRBV7-6 to TRBJ2-1; TCRdb outputs TRBD2, but without DNA this stays unchecked. The CDR3 extends over 17 amino acids. Germline CDR1 reads SGHVS; CDR2 reads FNYEAQ. The CDR3 is CASSRSGGASPYNEQFF.

The chain recombines TRBV3-1 with TRBJ2-1; the D call of TRBD2 rests on TCRdb alone, since no DNA is present to check it. The CDR3 runs to 17 residues. The germline CDR1 and CDR2 sequences are LGHDT and YNNKEL (reference sequence). CDR3 loop: CASSQARLAGGRNEQFF.

The CDR3 loop reads CSASRLAGIGDTQYF. J is TRBJ2-3 and V is TRBV20-1; TCRdb's assignment of TRBD2 cannot be checked, as there is no DNA. The germline CDR1 and CDR2 sequences are DFQATT and SNEGSKA (reference sequence). This CDR3 has 15 residues.

The CDR3 sequence is CASSRDRGRDTQYF. The rearrangement links TRBV5-5 to TRBJ2-3; the D gene TCRdb calls, TRBD1, cannot be checked with no DNA. The CDR3 runs to 14 residues. Germline values: CDR1 SGHKS, CDR2 YYEKEE (reference sequence). Complete variable domain (other parts from reference TRBV5-5 and TRBJ2-3): DAGVTQSPTHLIKTRGQQVTLRCSPISGHKSVSWYQQVLGQGPQFIFQYYEKEERGRGNFPDRFSARQFPNYSSELNVNALLLGDSALYLCASSRDRGRDTQYFGPGTRLTVL.

The chain couples TRBV5-1 to TRBJ2-5; there is no DNA to check the TCRdb D call of TRBD2. Germline V gene data show CDR1 as SGHRS and CDR2 as YFSETQ. The CDR3 spans 18 residues. The CDR3 loop is CASSRWVDMRGKEGTQYF.